One sample yielded the 8 T cell receptor beta chains listed below, sequenced in a study of blood T cells in healthy people across ages. It was with a sample-barcoded 5' primer and a J-beta primer mix that a second PCR of roughly 7 to 12 cycles was run. TCRdb itself ran the 5' RACE reads through MiXCR, one entry per CDR3 protein. The data contain about 1.5 million distinct CDR3 sequences, under 55% of them singletons. The source material was blood. Every receptor here comes from a woman younger than 35 in good health.

The rearrangement uses TRBV12-3 or TRBV12-4 and TRBJ2-3, with TRBD2 matching over 7 bases. Unmatched junction bases numbered 19, after V lost 0 bases and J lost 1 base. The CDR3 is 21 residues long. The CDR3 loop is CASSLAGVAGTTTTRTDTQYF. The CDR3 DNA follows: TGTGCCAGCAGTTTAGCGGGTGTTGCCGGGACTACTACCACTCGCACAGATACGCAGTATTTT.

This clonotype was seen at least ten times. The CDR3 DNA sequence: TGTGCCAGCAGCCCACCAAGACAGATGAACACTGAAGCTTTCTTT. Amino acids: CASSPPRQMNTEAFF. The chain links TRBV7-2 to TRBJ1-1, with TRBD1 as a possible D gene (5 bases). V was clipped by 5 bases and J by 0 bases, with 13 bases between them. Germline V gene data show CDR1 as SGHTA and CDR2 as FQGNSA. The CDR3 is made up of 15 amino acids.

This clonotype was seen repeatedly, ten times or more. The gene calls are TRBV29-1 and TRBJ2-7, with D unclear. V was shortened by 5 bases and J by 1 base, with 12 bases between the two germline ends. This CDR3 region has 13 residues. The germline gives CDR1 SQVTM, CDR2 ANQGSEA. The CDR3, as DNA: TGCAGCGTTCAGGCAGAGCTTTCCTACGAGCAGTACTTC. This encodes CSVQAELSYEQYF.

V usage is TRBV20-1 and J usage is TRBJ1-2; possibly TRBD1 for D (6 bases). The CDR3 is 14 residues long. Germline loops: CDR1 DFQATT, CDR2 SNEGSKA (reference sequence). Trimming pared 1 base from V and 7 bases from J, leaving 16 bases between. CDR3 region: CSARGPGAGCGYTF. The CDR3 region has the DNA TGCAGTGCTAGAGGACCGGGGGCGGGCTGTGGCTACACCTTC.

The chain joins TRBV12-3 or TRBV12-4 to TRBJ1-1; D unclear. The ends were cut back, 6 bases at V and 3 bases at J, with 20 bases in the middle. The CDR3 covers 16 residues. The CDR3 sequence is CASSPAVGSSDTEAFF. For the CDR3, the DNA is TGTGCCAGCAGCCCGGCGGTTGGGTCTTCGGACACTGAAGCTTTCTTT.

The V and J genes are TRBV9 and TRBJ2-3; D possibly corresponds to TRBD2 (6 bases). V lost 2 bases and J lost 1, with 20 bases in between. From germline, CDR1 is SGDLS and CDR2 YYNGEE. This CDR3 spans 18 amino acids. The DNA for the CDR3 is TGTGCCAGCAGCGTTTCCAACCGACAATCGGGGGGCACAGATACGCAGTATTTT. It encodes CASSVSNRQSGGTDTQYF.

There are a few counts of this clonotype. J is TRBJ1-2 and V is TRBV7-2; D possibly corresponds to TRBD1 (5 bases). V was cut by 2 bases and J by 4 bases, with 11 bases left in between. CDR3 size: 14 residues. The germline V gene has CDR1 SGHTA and CDR2 FQGNSA. The CDR3 coding sequence is TGTGCCAGCAGCTTAACGGGGCGCTCCTATGGCTACACCTTC. Translated: CASSLTGRSYGYTF.

The rearrangement links TRBV7-2 to TRBJ2-5, with TRBD2 matching 14 bases. Trimming cost V 1 base and J 5 bases; bases outside gene matches: 6. Germline values: CDR1 SGHTA, CDR2 FQGNSA. The CDR3 totals 17 residues. This CDR3 reads CASSLVGTSGSGETQYF. In DNA, the CDR3 is TGTGCCAGCAGCTTAGTGGGGACTAGCGGGAGCGGGGAGACCCAGTACTTC.